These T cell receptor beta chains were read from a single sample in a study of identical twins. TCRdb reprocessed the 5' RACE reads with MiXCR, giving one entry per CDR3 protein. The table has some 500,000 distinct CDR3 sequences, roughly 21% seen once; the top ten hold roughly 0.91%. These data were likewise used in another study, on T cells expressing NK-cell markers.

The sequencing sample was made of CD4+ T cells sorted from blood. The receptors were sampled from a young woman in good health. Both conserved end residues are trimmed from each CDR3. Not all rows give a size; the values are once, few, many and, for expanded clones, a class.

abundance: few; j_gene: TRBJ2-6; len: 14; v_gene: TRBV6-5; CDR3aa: ASSYWGRSGANVLT
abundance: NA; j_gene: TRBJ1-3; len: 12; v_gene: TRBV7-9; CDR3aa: ASSLGGNGNTIY
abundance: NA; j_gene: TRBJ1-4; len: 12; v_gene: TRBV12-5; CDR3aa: ASGSGGVSEKLF
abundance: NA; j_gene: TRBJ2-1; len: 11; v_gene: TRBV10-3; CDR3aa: AIAGGMDNEQF
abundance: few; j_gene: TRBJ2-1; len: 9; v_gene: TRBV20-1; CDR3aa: SARDPNEQF
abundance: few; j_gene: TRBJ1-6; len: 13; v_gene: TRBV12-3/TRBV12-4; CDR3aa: ASSSLSSYNSPLH
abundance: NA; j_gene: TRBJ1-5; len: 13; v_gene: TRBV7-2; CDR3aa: ASSLEEMRTNSQH
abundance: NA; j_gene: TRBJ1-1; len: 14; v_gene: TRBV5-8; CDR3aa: ASRFRADGGYTEAF
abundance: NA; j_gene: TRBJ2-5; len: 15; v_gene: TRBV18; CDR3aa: ASSPKNPGISSVTQY
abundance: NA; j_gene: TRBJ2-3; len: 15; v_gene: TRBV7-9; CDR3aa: ASSFPSSGRGTDTQY
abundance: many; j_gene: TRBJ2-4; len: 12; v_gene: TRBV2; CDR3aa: ASSVSGVKNIQY
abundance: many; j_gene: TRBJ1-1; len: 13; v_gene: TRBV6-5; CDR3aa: ASSWDRGLNTEAF
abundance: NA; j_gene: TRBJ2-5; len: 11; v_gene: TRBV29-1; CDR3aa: SVVGSSRETQY
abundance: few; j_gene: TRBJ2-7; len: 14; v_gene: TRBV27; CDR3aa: ASSWLGGGGTYEQY
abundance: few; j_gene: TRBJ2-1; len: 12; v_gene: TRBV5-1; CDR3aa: ASSLVARGNEQF
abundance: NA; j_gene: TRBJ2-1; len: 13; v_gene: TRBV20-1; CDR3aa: SASRLAGGGFVQF
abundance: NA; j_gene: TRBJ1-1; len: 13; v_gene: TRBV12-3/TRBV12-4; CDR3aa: ASSFSGRGNTEAF
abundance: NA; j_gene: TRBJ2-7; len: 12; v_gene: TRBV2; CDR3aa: ASSGGWPTYEQY
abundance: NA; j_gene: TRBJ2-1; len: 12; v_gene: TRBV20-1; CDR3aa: SASFGGPYNEQF
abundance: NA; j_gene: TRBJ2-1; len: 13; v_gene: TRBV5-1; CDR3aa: ASSLGRTRDNEQF
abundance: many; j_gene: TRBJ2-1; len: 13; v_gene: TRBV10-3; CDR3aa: AIMRETSGSHEQF
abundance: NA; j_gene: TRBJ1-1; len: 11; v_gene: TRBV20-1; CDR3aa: SVRGPVNTEAF
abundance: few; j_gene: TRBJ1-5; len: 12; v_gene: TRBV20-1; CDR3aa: SARNDRGGQPQH